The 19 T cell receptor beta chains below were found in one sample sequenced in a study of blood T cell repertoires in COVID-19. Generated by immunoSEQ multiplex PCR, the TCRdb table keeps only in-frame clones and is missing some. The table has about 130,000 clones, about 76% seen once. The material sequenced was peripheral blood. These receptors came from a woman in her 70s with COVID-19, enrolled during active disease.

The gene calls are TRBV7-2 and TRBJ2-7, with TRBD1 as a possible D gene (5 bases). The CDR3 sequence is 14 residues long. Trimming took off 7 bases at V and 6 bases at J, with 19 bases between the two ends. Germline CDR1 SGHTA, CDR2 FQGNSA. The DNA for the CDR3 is TGTGCCAGCACCAACCCCGGGCAGGGCCGCGAGCAGTACTTC. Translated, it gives CASTNPGQGREQYF.

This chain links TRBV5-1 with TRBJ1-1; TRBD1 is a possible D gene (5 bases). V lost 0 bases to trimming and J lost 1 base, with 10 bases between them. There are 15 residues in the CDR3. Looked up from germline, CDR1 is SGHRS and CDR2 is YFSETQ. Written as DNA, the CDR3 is TGCGCCAGCAGCTTGGGCGGGGCGCGGAACACTGAAGCTTTCTTT. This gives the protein CASSLGGARNTEAFF.

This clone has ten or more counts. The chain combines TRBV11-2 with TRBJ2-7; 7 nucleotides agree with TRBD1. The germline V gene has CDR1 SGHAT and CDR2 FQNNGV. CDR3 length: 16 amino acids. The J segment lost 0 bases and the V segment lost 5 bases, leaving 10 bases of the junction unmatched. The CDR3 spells CASSATTGVGSYEQYF. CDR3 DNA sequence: TGTGCCAGCAGCGCCACAACAGGGGTCGGCTCCTACGAGCAGTACTTC.

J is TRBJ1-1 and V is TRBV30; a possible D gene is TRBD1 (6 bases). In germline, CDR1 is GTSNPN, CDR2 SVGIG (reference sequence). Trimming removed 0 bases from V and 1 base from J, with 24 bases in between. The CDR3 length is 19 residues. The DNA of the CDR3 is TGTGCCTGGAGTGTAGGTTATGGCAGGGGTACCTCCAAGAACACTGAAGCTTTCTTT. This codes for CAWSVGYGRGTSKNTEAFF.

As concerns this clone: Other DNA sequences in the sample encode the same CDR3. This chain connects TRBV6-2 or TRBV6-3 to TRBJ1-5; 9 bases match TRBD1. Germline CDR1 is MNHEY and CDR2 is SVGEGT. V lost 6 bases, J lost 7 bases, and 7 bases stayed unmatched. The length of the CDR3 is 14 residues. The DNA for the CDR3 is TGTGCCAGCAGCCAAACAGGGGGCAGGCAGCCCCAGCATTTT. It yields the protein CASSQTGGRQPQHF.

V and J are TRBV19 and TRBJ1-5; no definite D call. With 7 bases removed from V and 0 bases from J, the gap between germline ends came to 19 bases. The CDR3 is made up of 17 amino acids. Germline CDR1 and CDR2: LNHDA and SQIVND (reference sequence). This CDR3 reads CASKAGPLINSNQPQHF. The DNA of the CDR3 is TGTGCCAGTAAGGCAGGCCCTCTTATTAATAGCAATCAGCCCCAGCATTTT.

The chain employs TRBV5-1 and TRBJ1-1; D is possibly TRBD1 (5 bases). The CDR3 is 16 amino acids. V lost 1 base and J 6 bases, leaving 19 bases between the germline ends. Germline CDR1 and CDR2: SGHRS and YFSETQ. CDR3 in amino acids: CASSLQGGVDVAEAFF. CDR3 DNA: TGCGCCAGCAGCTTGCAGGGAGGGGTCGATGTCGCTGAAGCTTTCTTT.

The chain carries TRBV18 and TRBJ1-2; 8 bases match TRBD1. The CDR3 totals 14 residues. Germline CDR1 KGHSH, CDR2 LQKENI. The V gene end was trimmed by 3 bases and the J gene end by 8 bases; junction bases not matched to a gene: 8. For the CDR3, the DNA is TGTGCCAGCTCACCGGAGGACAGGGTAACGGGCTACACCTTC. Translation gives CASSPEDRVTGYTF.

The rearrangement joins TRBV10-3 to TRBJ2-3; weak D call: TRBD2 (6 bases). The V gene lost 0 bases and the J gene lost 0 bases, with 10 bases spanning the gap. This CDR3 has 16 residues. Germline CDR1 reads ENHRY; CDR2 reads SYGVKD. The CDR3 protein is CAISESRAGSTDTQYF. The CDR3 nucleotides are TGTGCCATCAGTGAGTCGAGGGCGGGGAGCACAGATACGCAGTATTTT.

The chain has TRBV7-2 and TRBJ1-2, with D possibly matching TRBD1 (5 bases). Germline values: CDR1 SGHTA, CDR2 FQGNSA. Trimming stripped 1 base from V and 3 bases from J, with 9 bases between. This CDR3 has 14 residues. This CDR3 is CASSLVGGDYGYTF. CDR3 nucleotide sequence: TGTGCCAGCAGCTTAGTAGGAGGGGACTATGGCTACACCTTC.

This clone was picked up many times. CDR3 sequence: CASSPGYNSPLHF. The CDR3 nucleotides read TGTGCCAGCAGCCCAGGGTATAATTCACCCCTCCACTTT. The chain joins TRBV28 to TRBJ1-6, with D tentatively TRBD1 (5 bases). From germline, CDR1 is MDHEN and CDR2 SYDVKM. V dropped 6 bases and J dropped 4 bases, with 7 bases sitting between them. This CDR3 region has 13 residues.

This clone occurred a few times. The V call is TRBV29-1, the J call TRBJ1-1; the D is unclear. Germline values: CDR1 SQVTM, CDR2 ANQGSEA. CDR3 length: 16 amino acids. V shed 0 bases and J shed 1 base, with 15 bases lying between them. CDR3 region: CSVEDPRPTPNTEAFF. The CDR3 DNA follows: TGCAGCGTTGAAGATCCCCGACCGACTCCGAACACTGAAGCTTTCTTT.

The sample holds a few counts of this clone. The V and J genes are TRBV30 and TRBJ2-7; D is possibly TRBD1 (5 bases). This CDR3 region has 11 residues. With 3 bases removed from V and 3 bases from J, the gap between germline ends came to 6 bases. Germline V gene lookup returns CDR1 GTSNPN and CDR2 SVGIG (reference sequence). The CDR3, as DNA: TGTGCCTGGAGCGACAGCTACGAGCAGTACTTC. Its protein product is CAWSDSYEQYF. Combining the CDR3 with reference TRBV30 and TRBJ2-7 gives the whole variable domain SQTIHQWPATLVQPVGSPLSLECTVEGTSNPNLYWYRQAAGRGLQLLFYSVGIGQISSEVPQNLSASRPQDRQFILSSKKLLLSDSGFYLCAWSDSYEQYFGPGTRLTVT.

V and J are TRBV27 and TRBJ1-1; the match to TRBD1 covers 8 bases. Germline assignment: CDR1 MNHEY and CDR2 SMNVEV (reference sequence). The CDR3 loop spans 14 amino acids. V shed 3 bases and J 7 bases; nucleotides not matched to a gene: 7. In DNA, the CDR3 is TGTGCCAGCAGTTTGGGACAGGCCCTCGGTGAAGCTTTCTTT. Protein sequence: CASSLGQALGEAFF.

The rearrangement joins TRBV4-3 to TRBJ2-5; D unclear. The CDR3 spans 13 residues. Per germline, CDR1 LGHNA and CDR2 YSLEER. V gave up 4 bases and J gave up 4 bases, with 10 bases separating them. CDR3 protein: CASSRGAGETQYF. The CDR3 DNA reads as TGCGCCAGCAGCCGAGGAGCCGGAGAGACCCAGTACTTC.

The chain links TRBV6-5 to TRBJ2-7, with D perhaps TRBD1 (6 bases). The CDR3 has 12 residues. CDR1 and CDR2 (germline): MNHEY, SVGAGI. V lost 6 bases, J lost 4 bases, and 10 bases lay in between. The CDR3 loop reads CASRDQGYEQYF. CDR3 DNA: TGTGCCAGCAGGGACCAGGGGTACGAGCAGTACTTC.

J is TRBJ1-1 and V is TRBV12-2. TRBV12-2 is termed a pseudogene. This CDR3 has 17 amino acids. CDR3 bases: TGTGCAAGTCGCTTAGCGAGGGGAGGGGAACGGAACACTGAAGCTTTCTTT. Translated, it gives CASRLARGGERNTEAFF.

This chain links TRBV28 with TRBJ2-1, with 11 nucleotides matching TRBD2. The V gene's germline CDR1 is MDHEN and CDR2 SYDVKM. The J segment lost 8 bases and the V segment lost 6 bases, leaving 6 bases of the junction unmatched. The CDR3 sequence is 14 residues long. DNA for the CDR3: TGTGCCAGCAGGATTAGCGGGGGGGAGGATGAGCAGTTCTTC. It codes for CASRISGGEDEQFF.

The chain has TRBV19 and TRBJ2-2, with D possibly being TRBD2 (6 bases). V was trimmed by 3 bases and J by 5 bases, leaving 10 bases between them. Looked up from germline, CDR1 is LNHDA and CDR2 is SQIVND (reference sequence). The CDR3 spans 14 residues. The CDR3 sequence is CASSIPGRTGELFF. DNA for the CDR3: TGTGCCAGTAGTATCCCGGGGAGGACCGGGGAGCTGTTTTTT.